This TCR beta chain comes out of a study of T and B cells in COVID-19 patients. Study-wide context: Median age was approximately 33 years in the recovered cohort and about 67 years in the active-infection cohort.

The CDR3 is 15 amino acids. In germline, CDR1 is SGHDN, CDR2 FVKESK. The V gene end was trimmed by 4 bases and the J gene end by 4 bases; junction bases not matched to a gene: 1. Study results and caveats: Active COVID-19 showed highly clonal TRB repertoires; recovery showed diversity and richness above healthy donors.

TRB rearrangements were amplified by multiplex PCR with BIOMED2 TRB-A/B primers. TCRdb itself ran the multiplex PCR reads through MiXCR, one entry per CDR3 protein. The table lists about 14,000 distinct CDR3 sequences, 29% of them singletons. TRB was amplified from approximately 250-500 ng of blood genomic DNA. In the case of this clonotype: The antigen remains undetermined.

V is TRBV14 and J is TRBJ2-1, with 13 positions matching TRBD2. This TCR was recovered from a human donor who had recovered from COVID-19. Sequencing was performed on blood. This CDR3 is CASSLLAGGYNEQFF. For the CDR3, the DNA is TGTGCCAGCAGCCTACTAGCGGGAGGGTACAATGAGCAGTTCTTC.